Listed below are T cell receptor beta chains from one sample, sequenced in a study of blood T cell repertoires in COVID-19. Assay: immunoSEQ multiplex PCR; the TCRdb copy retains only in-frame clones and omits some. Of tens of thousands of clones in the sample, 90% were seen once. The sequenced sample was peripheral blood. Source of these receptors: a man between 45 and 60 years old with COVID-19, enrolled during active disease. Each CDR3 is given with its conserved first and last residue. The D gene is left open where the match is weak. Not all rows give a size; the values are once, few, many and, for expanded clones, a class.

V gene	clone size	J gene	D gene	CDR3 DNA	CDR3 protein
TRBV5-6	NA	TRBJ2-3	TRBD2	TGTGCCAGCAGCCCCCTCATAGCGGGAGTAGGCACAGATACGCAGTATTTT	CASSPLIAGVGTDTQYF
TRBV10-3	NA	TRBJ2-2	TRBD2	TGTGCCATCACCTCGGGACTAGCGGGAGGCACTGGGGAGCTGTTTTTT	CAITSGLAGGTGELFF
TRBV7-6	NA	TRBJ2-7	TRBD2	TGTGCCAGCAGCCCCCCGCAGCGGGAGGGCCCCTACGAGCAGTACTTC	CASSPPQREGPYEQYF
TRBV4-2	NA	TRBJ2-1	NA	TGTGCCAGCAGCCCCGGGGATGAGCAGTTCTTC	CASSPGDEQFF
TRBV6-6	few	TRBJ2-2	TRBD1	TGTGCCAGCAGCCCCCATTCGGGCAGGGGGATAGGGGAGCTGTTTTTT	CASSPHSGRGIGELFF
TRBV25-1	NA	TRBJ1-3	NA	TGTGCCAGCAGTGAATCACACTCTGGAAACACCATATATTTT	CASSESHSGNTIYF
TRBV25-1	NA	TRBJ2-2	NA	TGTGCCAGCAGTGAATATATATGGAGTAACACCGGGGAGCTGTTTTTT	CASSEYIWSNTGELFF
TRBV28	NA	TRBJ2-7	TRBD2	TGTGCCAGCAGGGTGGCTAGCGGGAGGGCCGGCGAGCAGTACTTC	CASRVASGRAGEQYF
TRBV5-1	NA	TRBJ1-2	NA	TGCGCCAGCAGCTTTCAGGGGCCCAGCTATGGCTACACCTTC	CASSFQGPSYGYTF
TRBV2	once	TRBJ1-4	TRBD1	TGTGCCAGCACTAGGGACAGTCCATATGAAAAACTGTTTTTT	CASTRDSPYEKLFF
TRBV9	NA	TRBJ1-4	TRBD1	TGTGCCAGCAGCGCCAGGGGGGATAATGAAAAACTGTTTTTT	CASSARGDNEKLFF
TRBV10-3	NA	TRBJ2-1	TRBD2	TGTGCCACCTCCTCTAGCGGGAGGGCCCCTGAGCAGTTCTTC	CATSSSGRAPEQFF
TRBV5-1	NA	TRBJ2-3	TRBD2	TGCGCCAGCAGCTTGGGACTAGCGGGGACAGATACGCAGTATTTT	CASSLGLAGTDTQYF
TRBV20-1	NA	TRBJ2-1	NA	TGCAGTGCTAGGAGTAATGAGCAGTTCTTC	CSARSNEQFF
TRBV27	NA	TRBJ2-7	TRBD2	TGTGCCAGCAGGGGAGGGCGGGAGAGATTCTACGAGCAGTACTTC	CASRGGRERFYEQYF
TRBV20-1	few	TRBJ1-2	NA	TGCAGTGCTAGTCAGGGTATGGGTTATGGCTACACCTTC	CSASQGMGYGYTF
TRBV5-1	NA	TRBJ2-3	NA	TGCGCCAGCAGCTTGGAGCGGGCGGTCGCAGATACGCAGTATTTT	CASSLERAVADTQYF
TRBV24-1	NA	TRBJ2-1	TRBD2	TGTGCCATCCGTGAACGGGAGGGCCCATACAATGAGCAGTTCTTC	CAIREREGPYNEQFF
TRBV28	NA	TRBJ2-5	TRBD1	TGTGCCAGCTCCGTCACAGGGGTGAGGGAGACCCAGTACTTC	CASSVTGVRETQYF
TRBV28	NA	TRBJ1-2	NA	TGTGCCAGCAGTTCCGGCGGGGGAGGCTACACCTTC	CASSSGGGGYTF
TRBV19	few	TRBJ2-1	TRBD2	TGTGCCAGTAGTATGAGGCGGGAGGGCAAGGGTTACAATGAGCAGTTCTTC	CASSMRREGKGYNEQFF
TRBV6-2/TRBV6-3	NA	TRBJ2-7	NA	TGTGCCAGCAGTCCCTCTAGAGACAGTACCTACGAGCAGTACTTC	CASSPSRDSTYEQYF
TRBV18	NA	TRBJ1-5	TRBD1	TGTGCCAGCTCACCACAACAGGGGGAAAATCAGCCCCAGCATTTT	CASSPQQGENQPQHF
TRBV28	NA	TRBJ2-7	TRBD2	TGTGCCAGCAGCACAAGACTAGCGGGAATCTACGAGCAGTACTTC	CASSTRLAGIYEQYF
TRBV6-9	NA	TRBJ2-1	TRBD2	TGTGCCAGCAGTTCACCTAACGACTGGGTAGCGGGAGAGAGTGGGCCCAATGAGCAGTTCTTC	CASSSPNDWVAGESGPNEQFF
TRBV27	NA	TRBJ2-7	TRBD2	TGTGCCAGCAGTTTCCTTGAGGGTTCCGGGGAGGGCCCCTACGAGCAGTACTTC	CASSFLEGSGEGPYEQYF
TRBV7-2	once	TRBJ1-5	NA	TGTGCCAGCAGTTTACAGGGTGATCAGCCCCAGCATTTT	CASSLQGDQPQHF
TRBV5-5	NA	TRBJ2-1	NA	TGTGCCAGCAGCTTGGATGTGGGCAGGTTTAACGAGCAGTTCTTC	CASSLDVGRFNEQFF
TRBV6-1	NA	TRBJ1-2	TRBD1	TGTGCCAGCAGTGCCGACATCGGACAGGGGATAAGTGGCTACACCTTC	CASSADIGQGISGYTF
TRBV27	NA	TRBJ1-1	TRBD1	TGTGCCAGCATTAGGACAGGGCAACTCACTGAAGCTTTCTTT	CASIRTGQLTEAFF
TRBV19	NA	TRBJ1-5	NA	TGTGCCAGTCGGGACACCTATAGCAATCAGCCCCAGCATTTT	CASRDTYSNQPQHF
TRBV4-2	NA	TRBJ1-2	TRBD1	TGTGCCAGCAGCCAAGGGACAGGGGGCTATGGCTACACCTTC	CASSQGTGGYGYTF
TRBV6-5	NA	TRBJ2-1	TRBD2	TGTCCCGAAACTAGCGCCTACAATGAGCAGTTCTTC	CPETSAYNEQFF
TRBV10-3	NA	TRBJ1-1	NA	TGTGCCATCAGTGCCACTGATATGAACACTGAAGCTTTCTTT	CAISATDMNTEAFF
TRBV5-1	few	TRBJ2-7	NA	TGCGCCAGCAGCTGGACAAGTTCCTACGAGCAGTACTTC	CASSWTSSYEQYF
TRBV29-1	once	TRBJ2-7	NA	TGCAGCGTTGCTTTGGGGCAGGGGACGGTCTACGAGCAGTACTTC	CSVALGQGTVYEQYF
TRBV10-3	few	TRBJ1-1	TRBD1	TGTGCCATCAGGGGACAGGGAAGTCAATCTGAAGCTTTCTTT	CAIRGQGSQSEAFF
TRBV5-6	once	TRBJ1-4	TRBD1	TGTGCCAGCAGCTTGTATACACAGGGGAGCGAAAAACTGTTTTTT	CASSLYTQGSEKLFF
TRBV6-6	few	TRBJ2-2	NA	TGTGCCAGCAGAGGGACTCACACCGGGGAGCTGTTTTTT	CASRGTHTGELFF
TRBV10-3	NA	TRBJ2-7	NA	TGTGCCATCAGTGGTGGGGCAGGGCGAAGGGAGCAGTACTTC	CAISGGAGRREQYF
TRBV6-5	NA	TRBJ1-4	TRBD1	TGTGCCAGCAGTTACCTTTCGACAGGGGGCAGCGAAAAACTGTTTTTT	CASSYLSTGGSEKLFF
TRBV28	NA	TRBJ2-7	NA	TGTGCCAGCAACCAGGTAGACCTGAGTACGAGTTGGTACTTC	CASNQVDLSTSWYF
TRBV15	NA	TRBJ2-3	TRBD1	TGTGCCACCAGCAGAGCCTCTGCCTACAGGGGGACAGATACGCAGTATTTT	CATSRASAYRGTDTQYF
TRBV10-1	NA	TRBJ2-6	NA	TGCGCCAGCAGAAACAGGGTTGGGGCCAACGTCCTGACTTTC	CASRNRVGANVLTF
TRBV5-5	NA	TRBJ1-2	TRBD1	TGTGCCAGCAGCCCGGGACAGGGGGAGGTCTATGGCTACACCTTC	CASSPGQGEVYGYTF
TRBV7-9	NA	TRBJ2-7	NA	TGTGCCAGCAGTTTAAGGGGAGGCTCCTACGAGCAGTACTTC	CASSLRGGSYEQYF
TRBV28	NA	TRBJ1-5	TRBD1	TGTGCCAGCACCGGGGACAGGGGGCGTCGTAGCAATCAGCCCCAGCATTTT	CASTGDRGRRSNQPQHF
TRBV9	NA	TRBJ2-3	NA	TGTGCCAGCAGCGTAGGACAGCTCACAGATACGCAGTATTTT	CASSVGQLTDTQYF
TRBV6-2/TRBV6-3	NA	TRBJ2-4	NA	TGTGCCAGCAGTTTCAAGGGGTTAGCCAAAAACATTCAGTACTTC	CASSFKGLAKNIQYF
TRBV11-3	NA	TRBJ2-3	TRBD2	TGTGCCAGCAGCTTGGGGCTAGCGGGTGTCACAGATACGCAGTATTTT	CASSLGLAGVTDTQYF
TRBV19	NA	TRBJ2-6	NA	TGTGCCAGTAGTATACAGGCCAGAATACGCTCTGGGGCCAACGTCCTGACTTTC	CASSIQARIRSGANVLTF
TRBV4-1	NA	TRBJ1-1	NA	TGCGCCAGCAGCCAATTAGGTCGGACAAAGAACACTGAAGCTTTCTTT	CASSQLGRTKNTEAFF
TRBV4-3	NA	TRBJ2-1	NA	TGCGCCAGCAGCCAAGTCACAGGGCCCTACAATGAGCAGTTCTTC	CASSQVTGPYNEQFF
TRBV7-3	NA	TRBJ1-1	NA	TGTGCCAGCAGCGTGGGTTGGAGCACTGAAGCTTTCTTT	CASSVGWSTEAFF
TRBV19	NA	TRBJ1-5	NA	TGTGCCAGTAGTATGATCGCGGCAGTCGATCAGCCCCAGCATTTT	CASSMIAAVDQPQHF